The sequence of this T cell receptor beta chain was determined in a study of early T cells in non-severe SARS-CoV-2 infection. CDR3 size: 13 residues. J was trimmed by 7 bases and V by 2 bases; bases with no gene match: 4. Germline assignment: CDR1 MDHEN and CDR2 SYDVKM. TCRdb itself ran the 5' RACE reads through MiXCR, one entry per CDR3 protein. The data contain 55,000 to 75,000 distinct CDR3 sequences, 7% to 8% of them singletons. This clonotype was detected a few times. The chain has TRBV28 and TRBJ2-5; 7 bases align to TRBD2. This TCR came from an adult who was a healthcare worker with PCR-confirmed SARS-CoV-2 infection or an uninfected control (not recorded which). The material sequenced was whole blood. In DNA form, the CDR3 reads TGTGCCAGCAGTTTAGCGGGAGCAACGACCCAGTACTTC. This codes for CASSLAGATTQYF.